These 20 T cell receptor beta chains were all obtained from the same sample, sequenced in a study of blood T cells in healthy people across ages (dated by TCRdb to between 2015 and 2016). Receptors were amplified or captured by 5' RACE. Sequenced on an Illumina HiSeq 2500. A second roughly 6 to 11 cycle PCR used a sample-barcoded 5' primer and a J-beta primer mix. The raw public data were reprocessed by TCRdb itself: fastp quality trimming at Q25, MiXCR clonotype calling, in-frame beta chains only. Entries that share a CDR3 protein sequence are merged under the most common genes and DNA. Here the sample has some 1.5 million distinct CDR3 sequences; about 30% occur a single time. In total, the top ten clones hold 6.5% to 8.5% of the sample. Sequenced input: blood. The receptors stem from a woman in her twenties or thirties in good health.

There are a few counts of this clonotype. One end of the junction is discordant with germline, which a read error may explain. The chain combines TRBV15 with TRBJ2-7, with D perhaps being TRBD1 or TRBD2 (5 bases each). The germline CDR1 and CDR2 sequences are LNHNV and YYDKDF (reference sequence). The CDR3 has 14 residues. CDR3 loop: CATSKGPAGNERYF. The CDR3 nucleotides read TGTGCCACCAGCAAGGGACCTGCCGGCAACGAGCGGTACTTC.

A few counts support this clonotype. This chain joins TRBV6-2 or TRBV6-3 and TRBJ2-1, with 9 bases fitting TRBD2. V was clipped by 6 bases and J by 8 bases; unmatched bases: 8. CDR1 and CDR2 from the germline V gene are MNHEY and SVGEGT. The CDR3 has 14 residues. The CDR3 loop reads CASRKSSGSDEQFF. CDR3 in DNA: TGTGCCAGCAGGAAAAGTAGCGGGAGTGATGAGCAGTTCTTC.

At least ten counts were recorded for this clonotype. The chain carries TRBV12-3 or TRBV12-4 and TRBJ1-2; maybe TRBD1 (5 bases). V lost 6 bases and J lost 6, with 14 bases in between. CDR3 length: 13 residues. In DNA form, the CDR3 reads TGTGCCAGCAGCCAGGGTTTCAGGGATGGCTACACCTTC. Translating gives CASSQGFRDGYTF.

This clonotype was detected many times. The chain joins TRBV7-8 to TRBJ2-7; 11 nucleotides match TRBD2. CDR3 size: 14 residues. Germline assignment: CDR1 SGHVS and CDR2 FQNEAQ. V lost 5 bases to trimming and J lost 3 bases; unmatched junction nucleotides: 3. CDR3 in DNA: TGTGCCAGCAGCGAGCTAGCGGGAGGCTACGAGCAGTACTTC. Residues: CASSELAGGYEQYF. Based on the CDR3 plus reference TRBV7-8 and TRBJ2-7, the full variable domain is GAGVSQSPRYKVAKRGQDVALRCDPISGHVSLFWYQQALGQGPEFLTYFQNEAQLDKSGLPSDRFFAERPEGSVSTLKIQRTQQEDSAVYLCASSELAGGYEQYFGPGTRLTVT.

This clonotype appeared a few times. DNA of the CDR3: TGCGCCAGCAGCCAAGTCGTGGGAGATACGCAGTATTTT. It translates to CASSQVVGDTQYF. The chain couples TRBV4-1 to TRBJ2-3; D is unresolved. Germline V gene sequence: CDR1 MGHRA, CDR2 YSYEKL. V lost 1 base to trimming and J lost 5 bases, with 7 bases between them. CDR3 length: 13 amino acids.

CDR3 sequence: CASERQENTEAFF. CDR3 sequence (DNA): TGTGCCAGCGAACGACAAGAAAACACTGAAGCTTTCTTT. The chain couples TRBV7-9 to TRBJ1-1; D is uncertain. V lost 8 bases to trimming and J lost 2 bases, with 12 bases between them. There are 13 residues in the CDR3. Germline loops: CDR1 SEHNR, CDR2 FQNEAQ (reference sequence). The full variable domain, rest sourced from reference TRBV7-9 and TRBJ1-1, is DTGVSQNPRHKITKRGQNVTFRCDPISEHNRLYWYRQTLGQGPEFLTYFQNEAQLEKSRLLSDRFSAERPKGSFSTLEIQRTEQGDSAMYLCASERQENTEAFFGQGTRLTVV.

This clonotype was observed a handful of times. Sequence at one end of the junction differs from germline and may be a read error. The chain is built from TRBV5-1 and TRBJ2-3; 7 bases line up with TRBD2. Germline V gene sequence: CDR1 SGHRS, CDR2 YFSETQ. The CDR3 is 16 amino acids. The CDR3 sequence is CAGSLQPRGSTDTQYF. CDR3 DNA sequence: TGCGCCGGCAGCTTACAGCCGCGGGGGAGCACAGATACGCAGTATTTT.

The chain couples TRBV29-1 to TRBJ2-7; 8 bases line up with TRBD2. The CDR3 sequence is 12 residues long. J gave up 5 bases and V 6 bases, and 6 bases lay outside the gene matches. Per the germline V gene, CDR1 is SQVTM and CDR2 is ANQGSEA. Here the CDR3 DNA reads TGCAGCGTGTCAGCGGGAGACCACGAGCAGTACTTC. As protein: CSVSAGDHEQYF.

The CDR3 loop is CSAGLARNEQYF. The CDR3 region has the DNA TGCAGCGCGGGACTAGCACGTAATGAGCAGTACTTC. This sequence joins TRBV29-1 and TRBJ2-5, with TRBD2 matching 9 bases. The V gene end was trimmed by 7 bases and the J gene end by 11 bases; junction bases not matched to a gene: 11. The V gene's germline CDR1 is SQVTM and CDR2 ANQGSEA. CDR3 size: 12 residues.

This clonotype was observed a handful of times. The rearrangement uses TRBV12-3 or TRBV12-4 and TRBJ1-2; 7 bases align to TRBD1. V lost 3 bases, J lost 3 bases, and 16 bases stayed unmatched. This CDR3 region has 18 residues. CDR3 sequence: CASSFGLGPRGRDYGYTF. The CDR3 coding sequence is TGTGCCAGCAGTTTTGGCCTTGGCCCTAGGGGGCGCGACTATGGCTACACCTTC.

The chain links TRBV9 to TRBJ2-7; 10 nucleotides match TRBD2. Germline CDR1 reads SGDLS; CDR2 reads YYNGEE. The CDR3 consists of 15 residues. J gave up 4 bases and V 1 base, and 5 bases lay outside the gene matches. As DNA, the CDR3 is TGTGCCAGCAGCGTATCACTAGCGGGGAGTTACGAGCAGTACTTC. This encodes CASSVSLAGSYEQYF. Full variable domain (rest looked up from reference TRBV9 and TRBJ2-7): DSGVTQTPKHLITATGQRVTLRCSPRSGDLSVYWYQQSLDQGLQFLIQYYNGEERAKGNILERFSAQQFPDLHSELNLSSLELGDSALYFCASSVSLAGSYEQYFGPGTRLTVT.

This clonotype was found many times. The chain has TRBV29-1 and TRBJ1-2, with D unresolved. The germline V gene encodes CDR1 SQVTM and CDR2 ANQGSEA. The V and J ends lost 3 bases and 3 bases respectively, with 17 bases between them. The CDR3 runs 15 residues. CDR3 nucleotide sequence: TGCAGCGTTGACCCCCGGGCAGCAAGATACTATGGCTACACCTTC. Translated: CSVDPRAARYYGYTF.

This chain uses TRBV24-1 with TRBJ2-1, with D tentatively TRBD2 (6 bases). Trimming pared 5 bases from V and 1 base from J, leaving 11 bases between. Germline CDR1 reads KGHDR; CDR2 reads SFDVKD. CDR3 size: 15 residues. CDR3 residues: CATSGTGVSYNEQFF. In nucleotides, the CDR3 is TGTGCCACCAGTGGTACGGGAGTTTCCTACAATGAGCAGTTCTTC.

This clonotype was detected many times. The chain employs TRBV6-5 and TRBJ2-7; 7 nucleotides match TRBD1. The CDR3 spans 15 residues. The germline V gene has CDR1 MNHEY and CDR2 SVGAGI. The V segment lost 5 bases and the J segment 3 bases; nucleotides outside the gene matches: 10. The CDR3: CASSQNRGSVYEQYF. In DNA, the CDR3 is TGTGCCAGCAGTCAGAACAGGGGATCAGTCTACGAGCAGTACTTC.

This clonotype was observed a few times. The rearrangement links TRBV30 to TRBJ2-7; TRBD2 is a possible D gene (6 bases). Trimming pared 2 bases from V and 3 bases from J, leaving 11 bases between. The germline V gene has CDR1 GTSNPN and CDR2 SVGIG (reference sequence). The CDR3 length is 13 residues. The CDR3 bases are TGTGCCTGGAGTAGGAGGGGTTACTACGAGCAGTACTTC. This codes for CAWSRRGYYEQYF.

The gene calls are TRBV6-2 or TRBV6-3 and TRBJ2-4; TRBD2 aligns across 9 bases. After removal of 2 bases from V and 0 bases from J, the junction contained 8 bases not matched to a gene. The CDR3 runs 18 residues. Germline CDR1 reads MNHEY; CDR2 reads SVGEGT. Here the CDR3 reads CASSYAALAGLAKNIQYF. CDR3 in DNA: TGTGCCAGCAGTTACGCGGCACTAGCGGGCCTAGCCAAAAACATTCAGTACTTC.

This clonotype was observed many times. In DNA form, the CDR3 reads TGCAGTGCTAGAGCCGGGGTGGACGAGCAGTACTTC. Protein sequence: CSARAGVDEQYF. The chain is built from TRBV20-1 and TRBJ2-7; tentatively, D is TRBD2 (5 bases). The CDR3 spans 12 residues. Trimming shortened V by 1 base and J by 5 bases, and 9 bases separated the two germline ends. Germline CDR1 DFQATT, CDR2 SNEGSKA (reference sequence).

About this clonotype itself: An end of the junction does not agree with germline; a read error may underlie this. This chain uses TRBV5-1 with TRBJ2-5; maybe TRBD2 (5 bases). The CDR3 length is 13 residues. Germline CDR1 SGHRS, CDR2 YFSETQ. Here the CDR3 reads CASSLGVRETRYF. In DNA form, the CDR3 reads TGCGCCAGCAGCTTGGGAGTTAGGGAGACCCGGTACTTC.

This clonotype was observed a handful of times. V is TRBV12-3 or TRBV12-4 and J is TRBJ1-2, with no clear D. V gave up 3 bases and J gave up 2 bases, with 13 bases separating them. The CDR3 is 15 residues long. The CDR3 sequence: CASSFNSGDNYGYTF. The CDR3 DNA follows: TGTGCCAGCAGTTTTAACAGTGGCGACAACTATGGCTACACCTTC.

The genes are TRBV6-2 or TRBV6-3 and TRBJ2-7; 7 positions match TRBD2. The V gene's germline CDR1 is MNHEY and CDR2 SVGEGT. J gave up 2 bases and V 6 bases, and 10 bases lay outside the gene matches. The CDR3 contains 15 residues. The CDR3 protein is CASSPGSAGTYEQYF. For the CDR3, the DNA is TGTGCCAGCAGCCCCGGATCAGCGGGAACCTACGAGCAGTACTTC.